This is a list of T cell receptor beta chains from one sample in a study of blood T cell repertoires in COVID-19. Clones were read by immunoSEQ multiplex PCR, and TCRdb kept only the in-frame ones, dropping some. The sample carries some 110,000 clones, 65% to 85% recorded once. The material sequenced was peripheral blood. The receptor set was obtained from a woman aged 70-85 years with acute or convalescent COVID-19. Each CDR3 is given with its conserved first and last residue. The D gene is left open where the match is weak.

TRBD2,TRBV7-9,TRBJ2-1,CASSLRAGDTVNEQFF,TGTGCCAGCAGCTTAAGGGCGGGAGATACGGTTAATGAGCAGTTCTTC
TRBD1,TRBV19,TRBJ1-1,CASIPGQGPGAFF,TGTGCCAGTATTCCGGGACAGGGGCCCGGGGCTTTCTTT
NA,TRBV19,TRBJ2-1,CASTTGVSDEQFF,TGTGCCAGTACGACGGGAGTGAGCGATGAGCAGTTCTTC
NA,TRBV6-5,TRBJ2-5,CASRPGLQETQYF,TGTGCCAGCAGACCCGGACTCCAAGAGACCCAGTACTTC
TRBD2,TRBV5-4,TRBJ2-1,CASTYGGDAHNEQFF,TGTGCCAGCACCTACGGGGGGGACGCCCACAATGAGCAGTTCTTC
TRBD2,TRBV4-1,TRBJ2-1,CASSQEGLAVEQFF,TGCGCCAGCAGCCAAGAAGGACTAGCCGTTGAGCAGTTCTTC
NA,TRBV3-1/TRBV3-2,TRBJ2-7,CASSQDLAAPYEQYF,TGTGCCAGCAGCCAAGATTTGGCGGCTCCCTACGAGCAGTACTTC
NA,TRBV29-1,TRBJ2-1,CSVPVSVGNEQFF,TGCAGCGTCCCGGTTAGCGTTGGGAATGAGCAGTTCTTC
NA,TRBV20-1,TRBJ2-7,CSASYGFGESYEQYF,TGCAGTGCTAGTTACGGGTTCGGGGAGTCCTACGAGCAGTACTTC
TRBD2,TRBV12-5,TRBJ2-2,CASGLGTSGEGELFF,TGTGCTAGTGGTTTAGGGACTAGCGGAGAGGGGGAGCTGTTTTTT
NA,TRBV12-3/TRBV12-4,TRBJ1-5,CASATGNQPQHF,TGTGCCAGTGCAACTGGCAATCAGCCCCAGCATTTT
NA,TRBV28,TRBJ2-7,CASMRRSDYEQYF,TGTGCCAGCATGAGGCGGTCTGATTACGAGCAGTACTTC
NA,TRBV6-5,TRBJ1-2,CASRGLLGYGYTF,TGTGCCAGCAGAGGGTTACTAGGGTATGGCTACACCTTC
NA,TRBV29-1,TRBJ2-6,CSVGAGANVLTF,TGCAGCGTTGGAGCAGGGGCCAACGTCCTGACTTTC
NA,TRBV3-1/TRBV3-2,TRBJ1-2,CASSQEALYGYTF,TGTGCCAGCAGCCAAGAAGCGCTTTATGGCTACACCTTC
TRBD1,TRBV13,TRBJ1-6,CASSLGGTVSPLHF,TGTGCCAGCAGCTTAGGCGGGACAGTATCACCCCTCCACTTT